This T cell receptor (beta chain) was sequenced in a study of blood T cells in healthy people across ages. The length of the CDR3 is 13 residues. Germline V lookup: CDR1 LGHNA, CDR2 YSLEER. V was cut by 1 base and J by 7 bases, with 10 bases left in between. Comments on this clonotype: Its specificity is unknown.

The use of a sample-barcoded 5' primer and a J-beta primer mix characterized a second PCR of about 7 to 12 cycles. TCRdb reprocessed the 5' RACE reads via MiXCR and lists one record per CDR3 protein. Of about 650,000 distinct CDR3 sequences listed, approximately 29% are singletons. Each donor gave around 9.3 milliliters of peripheral blood. Isolated PBMCs totaled at least 6 million in each sample. Per individual sample, total RNA of at least 5 micrograms was extracted. Study-wide results and caveats: Roughly linear age-related decline in beta diversity appeared, significant by age approximately 41.

The receptor was derived from a woman older than 75 in good health. Sequenced sample: blood. The V call is TRBV4-3, the J call TRBJ1-2; possibly TRBD1 for D (5 bases). The CDR3 bases are TGCGCCAGCAGCCAAGTAGCCGGGGGTGGCTACACCTTC. This gives the protein CASSQVAGGGYTF.